Shown below are 6 T cell receptor beta chains from a single sample sequenced in a study of blood T cell repertoires in COVID-19. Assay: immunoSEQ multiplex PCR; the TCRdb copy retains only in-frame clones and omits some. The sample contains 120,000 to 150,000 clones, 70% to 90% of which appear only once. The material sequenced was peripheral blood. All receptors come from a man in his 60s with active or convalescent COVID-19.

The sample holds a few counts of this clone. The chain uses TRBV25-1 and TRBJ2-7; possible D gene TRBD2, 6 bases. The CDR3 loop spans 14 amino acids. Germline CDR1 is MGHDK and CDR2 is SYGVNS. The V end was cut by 8 bases, the J end by 1 base, with 15 bases between. As DNA, the CDR3 is TGTGCCAGCCGTAAGGCCGGGAGTTCCTACGAGCAGTACTTC. Its translation is CASRKAGSSYEQYF.

The chain carries TRBV6-2 or TRBV6-3 and TRBJ2-1; 9 bases line up with TRBD2. J was trimmed by 3 bases and V by 6 bases; bases with no gene match: 3. The CDR3 spans 14 residues. Germline V gene lookup returns CDR1 MNHEY and CDR2 SVGEGT. This CDR3 reads CASRPSGVYNEQFF. Written as DNA, the CDR3 is TGTGCCAGCAGACCTAGCGGGGTCTACAATGAGCAGTTCTTC.

This chain connects TRBV9 to TRBJ2-3, with TRBD2 matching 12 bases. The CDR3 spans 15 residues. Germline CDR1 SGDLS, CDR2 YYNGEE. The junction had 1 base not matched to a gene; V was cut back by 2 bases and J by 3 bases. The CDR3 loop reads CASSVTSGSTDTQYF. The CDR3 DNA reads TGTGCCAGCAGCGTGACTAGCGGGAGTACAGATACGCAGTATTTT.

J is TRBJ1-1 and V is TRBV9; 9 bases fit TRBD1. The germline CDR1 and CDR2 sequences are SGDLS and YYNGEE. This CDR3 is 14 amino acids long. V was pared by 2 bases and J by 4 bases, with 3 bases of the junction left unmatched. This CDR3 is CASSVWDRATEAFF. DNA for the CDR3: TGTGCCAGCAGCGTTTGGGACAGGGCCACTGAAGCTTTCTTT.

The chain employs TRBV7-2 and TRBJ2-1; TRBD2 aligns across 9 bases. Germline assignment: CDR1 SGHTA and CDR2 FQGNSA. With V trimmed by 1 base and J by 7 bases, 8 bases remained unmatched. The CDR3 spans 16 residues. DNA of the CDR3: TGTGCCAGCAGCTTAGAGGTAGCGGGAGTATATAATGAGCAGTTCTTC. This translates into CASSLEVAGVYNEQFF.

This clone was seen a few times. The chain links TRBV18 to TRBJ2-1, with TRBD1 identical over 9 bases. This CDR3 has 17 amino acids. V shed 0 bases and J 3 bases; nucleotides not matched to a gene: 6. Germline V gene lookup returns CDR1 KGHSH and CDR2 LQKENI. The CDR3 is CASSPPVGTGNYNEQFF. CDR3 coding DNA: TGTGCCAGCTCACCACCGGTGGGGACAGGGAACTACAATGAGCAGTTCTTC.